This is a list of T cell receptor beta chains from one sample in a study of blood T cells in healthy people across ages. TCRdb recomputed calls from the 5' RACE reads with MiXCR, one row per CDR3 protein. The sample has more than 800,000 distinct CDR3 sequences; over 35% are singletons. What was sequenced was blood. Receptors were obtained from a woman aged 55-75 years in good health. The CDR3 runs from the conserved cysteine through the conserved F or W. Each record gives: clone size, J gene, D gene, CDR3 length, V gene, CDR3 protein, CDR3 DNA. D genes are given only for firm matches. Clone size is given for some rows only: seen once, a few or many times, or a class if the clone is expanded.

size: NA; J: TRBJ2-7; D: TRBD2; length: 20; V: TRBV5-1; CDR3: CASSLDPLPAGGRLSYEQYF; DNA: TGCGCCAGCAGCCTTGACCCCCTCCCCGCAGGCGGGAGGCTCTCCTACGAGCAGTACTTC
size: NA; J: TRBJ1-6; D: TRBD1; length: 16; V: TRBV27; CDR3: CASSSFPTGRNSPLHF; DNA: TGTGCCAGCAGTTCCTTCCCGACAGGGAGGAATTCACCCCTCCACTTT
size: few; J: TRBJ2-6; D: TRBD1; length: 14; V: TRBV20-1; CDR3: CSAKDRTGANVLTF; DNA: TGCAGTGCTAAGGACAGGACCGGGGCCAACGTCCTGACTTTC
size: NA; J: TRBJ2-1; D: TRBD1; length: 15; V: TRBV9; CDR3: CASSVSGQPYNEQFF; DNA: TGTGCCAGCAGCGTATCGGGACAGCCCTACAATGAGCAGTTCTTC
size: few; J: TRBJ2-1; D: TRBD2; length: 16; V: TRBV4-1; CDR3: CASSPLRGGPLNEQFF; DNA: TGCGCCAGCAGCCCTCTTAGGGGAGGGCCATTGAATGAGCAGTTCTTC
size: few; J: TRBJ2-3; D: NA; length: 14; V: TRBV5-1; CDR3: CASSSRLDTDTQYF; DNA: TGCGCCAGCAGCTCCCGACTTGACACAGATACGCAGTATTTT
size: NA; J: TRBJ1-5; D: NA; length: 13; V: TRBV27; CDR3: CASSSSSKQPQHF; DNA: TGTGCCAGCAGTTCATCCAGCAAGCAGCCCCAGCATTTT
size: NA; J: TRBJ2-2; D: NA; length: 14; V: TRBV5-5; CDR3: CASSWDSLGRELFF; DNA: TGTGCCAGCAGCTGGGACTCTCTCGGGAGGGAGCTGTTTTTT
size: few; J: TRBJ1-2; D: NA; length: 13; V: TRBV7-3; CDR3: CASSLTARAGYTF; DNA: TGTGCCAGCAGCTTAACAGCCAGGGCTGGCTACACCTTC
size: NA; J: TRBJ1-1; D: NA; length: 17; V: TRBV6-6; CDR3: CASSYRLGRGEDTEAFF; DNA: TGTGCCAGCAGTTACCGACTCGGACGGGGAGAGGACACTGAAGCTTTCTTT
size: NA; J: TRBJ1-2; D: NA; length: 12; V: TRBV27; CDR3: CASSHGPYGYTF; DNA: TGTGCCAGCAGTCATGGCCCCTATGGCTACACCTTC
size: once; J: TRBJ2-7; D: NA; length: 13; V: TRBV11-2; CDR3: CASRESKDDEQYF; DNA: TGTGCCAGCAGGGAGAGCAAAGACGACGAGCAGTACTTC
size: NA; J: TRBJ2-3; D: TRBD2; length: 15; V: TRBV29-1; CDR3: CSSGLAASSTDTQYF; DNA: TGCAGCTCCGGACTAGCGGCCTCTAGCACAGATACGCAGTATTTT
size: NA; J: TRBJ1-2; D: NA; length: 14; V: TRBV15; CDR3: CATSRDSQGNGYTF; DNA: TGTGCCACCAGCAGGGATTCACAGGGTAATGGCTACACCTTC
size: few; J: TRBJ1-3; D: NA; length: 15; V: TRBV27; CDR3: CASSPHASSGNTIYF; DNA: TGTGCCAGCAGCCCACACGCGAGCTCTGGAAACACCATATATTTT
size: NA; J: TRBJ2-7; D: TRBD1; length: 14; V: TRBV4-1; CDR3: CASRTGTGDYEQYF; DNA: TGCGCCAGCAGGACCGGGACAGGGGACTACGAGCAGTACTTC
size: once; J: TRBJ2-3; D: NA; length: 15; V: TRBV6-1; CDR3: CASSEGQGHTDTQYF; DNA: TGTGCCAGCAGTGAAGGGCAAGGACACACAGATACGCAGTATTTT
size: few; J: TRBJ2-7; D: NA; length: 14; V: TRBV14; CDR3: CASSPELRAYEQYF; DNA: TGTGCCAGCAGCCCAGAGCTGAGGGCCTACGAGCAGTACTTC
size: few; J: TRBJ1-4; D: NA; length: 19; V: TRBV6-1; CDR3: CASSEFPLGGRATNEKLFF; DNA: TGTGCCAGCAGTGAATTCCCTCTAGGCGGGCGAGCAACTAATGAAAAACTGTTTTTT
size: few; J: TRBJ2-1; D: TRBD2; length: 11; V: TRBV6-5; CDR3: CASSKLAKQFF; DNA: TGTGCCAGCAGTAAACTAGCGAAGCAGTTCTTC
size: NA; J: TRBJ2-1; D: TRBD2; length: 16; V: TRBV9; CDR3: CACSPSSGRSYNEQFF; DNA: TGTGCCTGCAGCCCATCTAGCGGCCGCTCCTACAATGAGCAGTTCTTC
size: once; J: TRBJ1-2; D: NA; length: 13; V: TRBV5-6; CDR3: CAGSQQVNYGYTF; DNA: TGTGCCGGCAGCCAACAGGTTAACTATGGCTACACCTTC
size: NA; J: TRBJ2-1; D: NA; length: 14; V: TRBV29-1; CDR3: CSELGVLSGNGQFF; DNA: TGCAGCGAGCTCGGGGTCCTCTCGGGAAATGGGCAGTTCTTC
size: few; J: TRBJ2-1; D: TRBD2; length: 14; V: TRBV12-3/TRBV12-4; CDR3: CATPGAGGPYEQFF; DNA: TGTGCCACGCCCGGGGCGGGAGGGCCCTATGAGCAGTTCTTC
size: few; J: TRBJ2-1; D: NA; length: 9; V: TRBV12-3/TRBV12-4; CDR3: CAGNREQFF; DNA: TGTGCCGGAAACCGAGAGCAGTTCTTC
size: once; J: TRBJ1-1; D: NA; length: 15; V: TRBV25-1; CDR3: CASRGPGGANTEAFF; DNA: TGTGCCAGCAGGGGGCCCGGGGGGGCGAACACTGAAGCTTTCTTT
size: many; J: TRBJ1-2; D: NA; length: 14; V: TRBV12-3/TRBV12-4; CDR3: CASSLLRRGYGYTF; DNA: TGTGCCAGCAGTTTATTACGCAGGGGCTATGGCTACACCTTC
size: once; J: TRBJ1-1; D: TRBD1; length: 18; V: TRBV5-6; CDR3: CASSPVWDRGQSDTEAFF; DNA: TGTGCCAGCAGCCCAGTTTGGGACAGGGGGCAATCAGACACTGAAGCTTTCTTT
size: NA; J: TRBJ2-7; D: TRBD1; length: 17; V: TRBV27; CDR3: CASKNALRADRAHEQYF; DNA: TGTGCCAGCAAGAACGCTCTTAGGGCGGACAGGGCCCACGAGCAGTACTTC
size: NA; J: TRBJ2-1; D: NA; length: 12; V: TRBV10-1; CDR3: CASSEREREQFF; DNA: TGCGCCAGCAGTGAGCGGGAGAGGGAGCAGTTCTTC
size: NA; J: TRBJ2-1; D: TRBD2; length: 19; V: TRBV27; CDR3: CASSLRGRGTSGRVSEQFF; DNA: TGTGCCAGCTCCCTTCGGGGCAGGGGGACTAGCGGGAGGGTGAGTGAGCAGTTCTTC
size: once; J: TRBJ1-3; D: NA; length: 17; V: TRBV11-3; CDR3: CASSSPGTKNSGNTIYF; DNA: TGTGCCAGCAGCTCGCCCGGGACGAAAAACTCTGGAAACACCATATATTTT
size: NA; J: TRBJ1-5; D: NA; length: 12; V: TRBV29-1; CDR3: CSVGGPNQPQHF; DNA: TGCAGCGTCGGGGGTCCGAATCAGCCCCAGCATTTT
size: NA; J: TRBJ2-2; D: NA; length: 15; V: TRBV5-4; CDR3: CASSFSASNTGELFF; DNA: TGTGCCAGCAGCTTCAGTGCCAGCAACACCGGGGAGCTGTTTTTT
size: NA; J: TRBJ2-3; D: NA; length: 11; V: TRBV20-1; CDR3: CSARVVHTQYF; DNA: TGCAGTGCTAGAGTGGTGCATACGCAGTATTTT
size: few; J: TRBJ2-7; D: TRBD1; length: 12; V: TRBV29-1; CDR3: CSVDDRVHEQYF; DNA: TGCAGCGTGGACGACAGGGTTCACGAGCAGTACTTC
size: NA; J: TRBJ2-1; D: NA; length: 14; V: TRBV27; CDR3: CAGSLYLSVHEQFF; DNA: TGTGCCGGCAGTTTATACCTCTCTGTGCATGAGCAGTTCTTC
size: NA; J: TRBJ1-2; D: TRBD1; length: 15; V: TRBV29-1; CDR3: CSVETGTVLNYGYTF; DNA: TGCAGCGTTGAAACAGGGACAGTACTTAACTATGGCTACACCTTC
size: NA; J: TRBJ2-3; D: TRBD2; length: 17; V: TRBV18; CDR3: CASSLPGLAKKTDTQYF; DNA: TGTGCCAGCTCACTACCCGGACTAGCCAAAAAAACAGATACGCAGTATTTT
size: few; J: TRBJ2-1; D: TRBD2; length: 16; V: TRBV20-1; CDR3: CSPSNLLAGAYNEQFF; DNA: TGCAGTCCAAGCAACCTACTAGCGGGAGCCTACAATGAGCAGTTCTTC
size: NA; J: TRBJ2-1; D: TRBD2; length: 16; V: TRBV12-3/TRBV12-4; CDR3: CASSLWISGIDNEQFF; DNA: TGTGCCAGCAGTTTATGGATTAGCGGGATAGACAATGAGCAGTTCTTC
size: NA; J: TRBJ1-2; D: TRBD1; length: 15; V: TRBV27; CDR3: CASSTAPGQGYGYTF; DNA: TGTGCCAGCAGTACCGCCCCGGGACAGGGGTACGGCTACACCTTC
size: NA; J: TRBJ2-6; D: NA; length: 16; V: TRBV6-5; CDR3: CASSSPGISGANVLTF; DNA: TGTGCCAGCAGTTCCCCGGGCATCTCTGGGGCCAACGTCCTGACTTTC
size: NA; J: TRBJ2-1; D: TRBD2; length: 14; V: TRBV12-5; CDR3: CASGMRELYNEQFF; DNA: TGTGCTAGTGGTATGCGGGAGTTATACAATGAGCAGTTCTTC
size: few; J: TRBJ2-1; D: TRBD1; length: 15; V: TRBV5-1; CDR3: CASSFRTGAPLGQFF; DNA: TGCGCCAGCAGTTTTAGGACAGGGGCCCCCCTGGGGCAGTTCTTC
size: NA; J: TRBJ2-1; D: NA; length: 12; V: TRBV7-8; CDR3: CATAPGVGEQFF; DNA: TGTGCCACAGCCCCGGGGGTTGGTGAGCAGTTCTTC
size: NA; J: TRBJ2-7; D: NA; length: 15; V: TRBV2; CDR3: CASSAGLLISYEQYF; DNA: TGTGCCAGCAGTGCAGGACTCTTAATTTCCTACGAGCAGTACTTC
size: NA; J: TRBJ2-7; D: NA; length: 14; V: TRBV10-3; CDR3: CASTVGVPSYEQYF; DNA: TGTGCCTCCACGGTAGGAGTCCCATCCTACGAGCAGTACTTC
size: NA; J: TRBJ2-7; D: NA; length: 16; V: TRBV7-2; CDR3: CASSRRTDYTLNEQYF; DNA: TGTGCCAGCAGCCGCCGCACGGACTATACGTTGAATGAGCAGTACTTC
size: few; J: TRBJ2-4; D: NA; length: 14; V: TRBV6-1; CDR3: CASRPQGVDGIQYF; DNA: TGTGCCAGCAGACCTCAGGGAGTTGACGGCATTCAGTACTTC
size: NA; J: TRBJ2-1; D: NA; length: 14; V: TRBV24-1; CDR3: CATRLSPGYNEQFF; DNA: TGTGCCACCAGATTGAGCCCGGGCTACAATGAGCAGTTCTTC
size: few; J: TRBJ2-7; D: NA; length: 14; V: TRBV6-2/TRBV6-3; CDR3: CASPRREFKYEQYF; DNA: TGTGCCAGCCCACGGAGGGAGTTCAAATACGAGCAGTACTTC
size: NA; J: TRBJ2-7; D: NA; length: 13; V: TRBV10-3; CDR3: CAISGYTSYEQYF; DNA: TGTGCCATCAGTGGCTACACCTCTTACGAGCAGTACTTC
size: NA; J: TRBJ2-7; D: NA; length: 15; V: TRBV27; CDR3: CASTLRGGRNYEQYF; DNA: TGTGCCAGCACTCTCCGAGGGGGAAGGAACTACGAGCAGTACTTC
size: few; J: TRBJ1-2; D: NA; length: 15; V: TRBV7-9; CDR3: CASSSPGGGSNGYTF; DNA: TGTGCCAGCAGCTCTCCCGGGGGAGGGAGCAATGGCTACACCTTC
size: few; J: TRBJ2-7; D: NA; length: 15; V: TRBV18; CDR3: CASSRAGQGSDEQYF; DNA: TGTGCCAGCTCACGGGCGGGGCAGGGGTCTGACGAGCAGTACTTC